Below are 4 T cell receptor beta chains sequenced from a single sample in a study of T-cell reconstitution after alpha-beta-depleted transplantation in children. Researchers prepared the TCRbeta library using unique molecular identifiers, the study reports. One entry per CDR3 protein, called by TCRdb with MiXCR from the PCR reads. This table has 350,000 to 400,000 distinct CDR3 sequences, about 14% appearing once. The sequencing here drew on PBMCs, taken from the stem cell graft. The receptors come from a human donor who donated a stem cell graft to a child with Fanconi anemia.

This clonotype was recorded a few times. The chain carries TRBV11-2 and TRBJ2-5; 7 bases fit TRBD1. Germline-derived CDR1 and CDR2 are SGHAT and FQNNGV. The V gene end was trimmed by 7 bases and the J gene end by 3 bases; junction bases not matched to a gene: 5. CDR3 length: 13 amino acids. CDR3 amino acids: CASTLTGKETQYF. CDR3 nucleotides: TGTGCCAGCACCTTGACAGGGAAAGAGACCCAGTACTTC.

This clonotype showed up just a few times. The chain is built from TRBV6-1 and TRBJ1-1; D perhaps matches TRBD1 (5 bases). V shed 5 bases and J shed 1 base, with 14 bases lying between them. The CDR3 consists of 15 residues. Per the germline V gene, CDR1 is MNHNS and CDR2 is SASEGT. Here the CDR3 reads CASSRFGTKNTEAFF. The CDR3 DNA reads as TGTGCCAGCAGTCGATTCGGGACGAAGAACACTGAAGCTTTCTTT.

This clonotype was seen more than once but under ten times. The rearrangement links TRBV3-1 to TRBJ2-5, with TRBD2 matching 11 bases. There are 16 residues in the CDR3. From germline, CDR1 is LGHDT and CDR2 YNNKEL (reference sequence). The V segment lost 2 bases and the J segment 4 bases; nucleotides outside the gene matches: 6. For the CDR3, the DNA is TGTGCCAGCAGCCAACCTCTAGCGGGGGGCGGAGAGACCCAGTACTTC. Translating gives CASSQPLAGGGETQYF.

V gene TRBV24-1 combines with J gene TRBJ2-1, with D tentatively TRBD1 (5 bases). Germline CDR1 and CDR2: KGHDR and SFDVKD. There are 15 residues in the CDR3. Trimming cost V 0 bases and J 9 bases, with 14 bases left between them. CDR3 sequence reads: CATSDLRTLSGEQFF. Written as DNA, the CDR3 is TGTGCCACCAGTGATTTGAGGACACTTTCGGGTGAGCAGTTCTTC.